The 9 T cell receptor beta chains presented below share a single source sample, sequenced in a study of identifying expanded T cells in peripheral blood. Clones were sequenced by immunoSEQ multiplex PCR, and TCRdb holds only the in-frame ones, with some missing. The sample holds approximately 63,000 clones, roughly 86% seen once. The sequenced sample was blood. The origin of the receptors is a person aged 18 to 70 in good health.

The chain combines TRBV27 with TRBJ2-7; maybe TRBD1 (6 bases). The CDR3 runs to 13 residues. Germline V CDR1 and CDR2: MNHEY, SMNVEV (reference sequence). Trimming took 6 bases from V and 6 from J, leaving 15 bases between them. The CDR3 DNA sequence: TGTGCCAGCAGCAAAATAACAGGGTTCGAGCAGTACTTC. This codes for CASSKITGFEQYF.

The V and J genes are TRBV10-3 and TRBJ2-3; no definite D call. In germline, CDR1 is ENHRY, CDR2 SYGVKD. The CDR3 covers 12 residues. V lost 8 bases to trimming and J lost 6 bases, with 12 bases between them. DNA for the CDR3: TGTGCCATCGGGATTGGGGATGATACGCAGTATTTT. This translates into CAIGIGDDTQYF.

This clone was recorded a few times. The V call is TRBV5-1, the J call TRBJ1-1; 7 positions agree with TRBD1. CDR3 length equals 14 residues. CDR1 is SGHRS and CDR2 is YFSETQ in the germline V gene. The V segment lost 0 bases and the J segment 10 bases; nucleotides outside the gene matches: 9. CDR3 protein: CASSLGQGGIRAFF. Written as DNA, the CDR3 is TGCGCCAGCAGCTTGGGACAGGGAGGAATAAGAGCTTTCTTT.

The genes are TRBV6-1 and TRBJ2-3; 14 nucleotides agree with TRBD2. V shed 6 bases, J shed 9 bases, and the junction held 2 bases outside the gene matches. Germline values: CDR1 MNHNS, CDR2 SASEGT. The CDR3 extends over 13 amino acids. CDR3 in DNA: TGTGCCAGCAGCGGACTAGCGGGAGGCACGCAGTATTTT. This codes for CASSGLAGGTQYF.

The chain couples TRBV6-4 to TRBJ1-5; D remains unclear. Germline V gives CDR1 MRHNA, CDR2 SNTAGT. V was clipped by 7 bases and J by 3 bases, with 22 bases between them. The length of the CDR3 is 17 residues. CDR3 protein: CASTENRAPSPNQPQHF. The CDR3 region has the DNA TGTGCCAGCACCGAAAACCGGGCCCCAAGCCCCAATCAGCCCCAGCATTTT.

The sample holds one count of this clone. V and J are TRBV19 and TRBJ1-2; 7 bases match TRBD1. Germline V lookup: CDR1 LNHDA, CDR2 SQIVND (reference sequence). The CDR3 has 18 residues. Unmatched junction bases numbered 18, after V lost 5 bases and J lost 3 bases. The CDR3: CASSFFVSEQGPHYGYTF. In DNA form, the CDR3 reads TGTGCCAGTAGTTTTTTTGTTTCGGAACAGGGGCCTCACTATGGCTACACCTTC.

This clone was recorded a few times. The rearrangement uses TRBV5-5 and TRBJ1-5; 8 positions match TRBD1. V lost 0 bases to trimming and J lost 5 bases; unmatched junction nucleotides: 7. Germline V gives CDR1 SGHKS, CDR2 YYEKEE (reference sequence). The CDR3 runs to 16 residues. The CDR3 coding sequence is TGTGCCAGCAGCTTGGGCGGGACAGGAGCCTATCAGCCCCAGCATTTT. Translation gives CASSLGGTGAYQPQHF. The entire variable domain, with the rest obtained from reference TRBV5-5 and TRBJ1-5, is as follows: DAGVTQSPTHLIKTRGQQVTLRCSPISGHKSVSWYQQVLGQGPQFIFQYYEKEERGRGNFPDRFSARQFPNYSSELNVNALLLGDSALYLCASSLGGTGAYQPQHFGDGTRLSIL.

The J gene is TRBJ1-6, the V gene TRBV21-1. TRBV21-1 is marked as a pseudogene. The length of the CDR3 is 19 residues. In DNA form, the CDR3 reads TGTGCCAGCAGCAAATTGGGCCGTCGGGAGAGCTCCTATAATTCACCCCTCCACTTT. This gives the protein CASSKLGRRESSYNSPLHF.

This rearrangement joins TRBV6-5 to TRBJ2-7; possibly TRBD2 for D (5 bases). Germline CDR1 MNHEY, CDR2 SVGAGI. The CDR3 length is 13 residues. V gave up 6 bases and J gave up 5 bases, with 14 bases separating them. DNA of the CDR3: TGTGCCAGCAGCAGTGGGAGCCGAGACGAGCAGTACTTC. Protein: CASSSGSRDEQYF.